This T cell receptor beta chain was sequenced for a study of T cells in Graves' hyperthyroidism and ophthalmopathy. CDR1 is MNHEY, CDR2 SVGEGT, per germline. The V end was cut by 5 bases, the J end by 11 bases, with 18 bases between. This CDR3 spans 13 amino acids. Amplified TCR beta CDR3 regions derived from RNA transcripts. Primed by the HTBI set, a first-round RT-PCR was run on the TCR CDR3. One entry per CDR3 protein results from TCRdb running MiXCR on the multiplex PCR reads. The sample includes about 560,000 distinct CDR3 sequences, 16% seen only once; the top ten take 15% to 20%. The clonotype originates from a woman between 18 and 29 years old with Graves' hyperthyroidism. Sequencing was carried out using blood. The V gene is TRBV6-2 or TRBV6-3, the J gene TRBJ1-1, with D hard to call. CDR3 sequence: CASSPLLLGGAFF. The CDR3 DNA reads TGTGCCAGCAGTCCCCTTCTCCTAGGTGGGGCTTTCTTT.